A selection of T cell receptor beta chains follows, all from one sample in a study of cytomegalovirus exposure and HLA in healthy donors. Assay used: immunoSEQ multiplex PCR; TCRdb lists only in-frame clones, some missing. The sample includes around 190,000 clones, about nine tenths seen only once; the top ten take under 1.2%. The sequencing sample was made of PBMCs. The receptor source for this set is a boy aged 2 to 9 in good health and CMV-seronegative. Each CDR3 is given without its conserved first and last residue. The order of the fields is J gene, V gene, CDR3 protein.

TRBJ2-7 TRBV7-6 ASSQTGQGFYEQY
TRBJ1-5 TRBV13 ASSLGENQPQH
TRBJ2-7 TRBV7-3 ASSSLREPEQY
TRBJ1-3 TRBV25-1 ASSGGRGNTIY
TRBJ2-1 TRBV4-1 ASSQDLASSYNEQF
TRBJ1-4 TRBV18 ASSPDRVEKLF
TRBJ2-3 TRBV27 ASSLQADTDTQY
TRBJ1-1 TRBV30 AWSVSSQNTEAF
TRBJ1-6 TRBV7-6 ASSVDGADNSPLH
TRBJ2-3 TRBV19 ASSPYHSSGRRADTQY
TRBJ2-3 TRBV6-1 ASSEISGGSTDTQY
TRBJ1-3 TRBV11-3 ASSSNSRQGGNTIY
TRBJ1-2 TRBV11-2 ASSSGQGTYGYT
TRBJ1-2 TRBV5-6 ASSQKTRSHLFNYGYT
TRBJ1-2 TRBV30 AWGQGPRGYT
TRBJ2-7 TRBV7-2 ASSLDSALSYEQY
TRBJ1-1 TRBV10-2 ASSETRTLNTEAF
TRBJ1-1 TRBV5-1 ASGLGVNTEAF
TRBJ2-5 TRBV4-2 ASSQLGAGGEETQY
TRBJ2-1 TRBV27 ASSLLGTAYNEQF
TRBJ1-1 TRBV7-9 ASSESLSYRAF